What follows are 31 T cell receptor beta chains derived from one specimen sequenced in a study of T cells in Graves' hyperthyroidism and ophthalmopathy. Regions amplified from RNA transcripts were the TCR beta CDR3 regions. The primer set for the first-round RT-PCR of the TCR CDR3 was HTBI. TCRdb re-analysed the multiplex PCR reads in MiXCR, keeping a single row per CDR3 protein. The sample records some 760,000 distinct CDR3 sequences, 11% to 15% being singletons. Sequencing used blood. The receptors derive from a woman in her late teens or twenties with Graves' hyperthyroidism.

This clonotype was detected a few times. The gene calls are TRBV19 and TRBJ1-2; D is unresolved. With 6 bases removed from V and 7 bases from J, the gap between germline ends came to 12 bases. CDR1 and CDR2 (germline): LNHDA, SQIVND (reference sequence). The CDR3 runs 12 residues. The CDR3 DNA reads as TGTGCCAGTAGGACTGGACTTAGTGGCTACACCTTC. Its translation: CASRTGLSGYTF.

The V gene is TRBV6-1, the J gene TRBJ2-3, with D perhaps matching TRBD1 or TRBD2 (7 bases each). Germline V CDR1 and CDR2: MNHNS, SASEGT. The ends were cut back, 6 bases at V and 3 bases at J, with 22 bases in the middle. The CDR3 consists of 17 residues. The CDR3 sequence: CASSSLRQGGRTDTQYF. The CDR3 coding sequence is TGTGCCAGCAGCTCTCTCAGACAGGGAGGGCGGACAGATACGCAGTATTTT.

This clonotype was detected ten times or more. The chain uses TRBV20-1 and TRBJ2-7, with a weak D call TRBD1 (6 bases). V was cut by 0 bases and J by 0 bases, with 9 bases left in between. Germline CDR1 reads DFQATT; CDR2 reads SNEGSKA (reference sequence). The CDR3 has 14 residues. In nucleotides, the CDR3 is TGCAGTGCTAGAGATTTACAGGGCTCCTACGAGCAGTACTTC. This encodes CSARDLQGSYEQYF.

This clonotype was counted only a few times. The chain recombines TRBV7-8 with TRBJ2-1; D uncertain. Germline values: CDR1 SGHVS, CDR2 FQNEAQ. The CDR3 covers 13 residues. Trimming cost V 6 bases and J 7 bases, with 13 bases left between them. CDR3 region: CASSPSLWNEQFF. In nucleotides, the CDR3 is TGTGCCAGCAGTCCCTCACTCTGGAATGAGCAGTTCTTC. Looking up the rest from reference TRBV7-8 and TRBJ2-1 gives the full variable domain: GAGVSQSPRYKVAKRGQDVALRCDPISGHVSLFWYQQALGQGPEFLTYFQNEAQLDKSGLPSDRFFAERPEGSVSTLKIQRTQQEDSAVYLCASSPSLWNEQFFGPGTRLTVL.

The chain joins TRBV3-1 to TRBJ2-5; D possibly matches TRBD1 or TRBD2 (5 bases each). Germline lookup yields CDR1 LGHDT and CDR2 YNNKEL (reference sequence). V dropped 2 bases and J dropped 6 bases, with 10 bases sitting between them. This CDR3 has 13 residues. The CDR3: CASSQSGTKTQYF. In DNA, the CDR3 is TGTGCCAGCAGCCAAAGTGGGACGAAGACCCAGTACTTC.

The V gene is TRBV20-1, the J gene TRBJ1-1; D gene uncertain. Germline V gene lookup returns CDR1 DFQATT and CDR2 SNEGSKA (reference sequence). The CDR3 is 15 residues long. V was pared by 4 bases and J by 3 bases, with 18 bases between. CDR3 in amino acids: CSATRPEGRDTEAFF. The CDR3 nucleotides are TGCAGTGCTACCCGTCCTGAAGGGCGGGACACTGAAGCTTTCTTT.

The chain is built from TRBV6-1 and TRBJ1-4; tentative D call: TRBD1 (5 bases). The V gene's germline CDR1 is MNHNS and CDR2 SASEGT. The CDR3 has 16 amino acids. The ends were cut back, 6 bases at V and 3 bases at J, with 17 bases in the middle. The CDR3 coding sequence is TGTGCCAGCAGCCACATGGGCGGGGCCCCTAATGAAAAACTGTTTTTT. It is translated as CASSHMGGAPNEKLFF.

There are many counts of this clonotype. The chain has TRBV9 and TRBJ1-2, with D uncertain. Looked up from germline, CDR1 is SGDLS and CDR2 is YYNGEE. Trimming took 4 bases from V and 3 from J, leaving 13 bases between them. CDR3 length equals 14 residues. DNA of the CDR3: TGTGCCAGCAGCCCCCGGTGGAAGGACTATGGCTACACCTTC. It codes for CASSPRWKDYGYTF.

There are many counts of this clonotype. V and J are TRBV20-1 and TRBJ2-1, with 8 positions matching TRBD2. From germline, CDR1 is DFQATT and CDR2 SNEGSKA (reference sequence). V lost 1 base, J lost 2 bases, and 13 bases stayed unmatched. The CDR3 has 18 amino acids. Here the CDR3 reads CSARVTSASRWAYNEQFF. CDR3 DNA: TGCAGTGCTAGAGTGACTAGCGCGTCGAGGTGGGCCTACAATGAGCAGTTCTTC.

This clonotype was observed a handful of times. V gene TRBV28 combines with J gene TRBJ1-4, with D unclear. The germline gives CDR1 MDHEN, CDR2 SYDVKM. With 3 bases removed from V and 8 bases from J, the gap between germline ends came to 19 bases. The CDR3 consists of 16 residues. The CDR3 spells CASSFVLTRASEKLFF. CDR3 nucleotide sequence: TGTGCCAGCAGTTTTGTCTTGACTAGGGCTTCCGAAAAACTGTTTTTT.

A word on this clonotype: Germline is not matched at one junction end, which may reflect a read error. This sequence joins TRBV18 and TRBJ1-1; 9 bases line up with TRBD1. Germline loops: CDR1 KGHSH, CDR2 LQKENI. The CDR3 contains 16 residues. This CDR3 is CASAPRGQGKNTEAFF. CDR3 DNA: TGTGCCAGCGCACCACGGGGACAGGGTAAAAACACTGAAGCTTTCTTT.

This clonotype was counted only a few times. The CDR3 spells CASSQPREGRRYYEQYF. The CDR3 DNA sequence: TGCGCCAGCAGCCAACCTCGGGAGGGGCGCAGGTACTACGAGCAGTACTTC. The V gene is TRBV4-1, the J gene TRBJ2-7; 8 positions match TRBD2. The CDR3 extends over 17 amino acids. The J segment lost 3 bases and the V segment lost 2 bases, leaving 12 bases of the junction unmatched. Germline V gene data show CDR1 as MGHRA and CDR2 as YSYEKL.

This clonotype showed up many times. The V gene is TRBV2, the J gene TRBJ2-1; a weak D match, TRBD2 (5 bases). The CDR3 runs to 17 residues. Germline V gives CDR1 SNHLY, CDR2 FYNNEI. V was trimmed by 6 bases and J by 5 bases, leaving 23 bases between them. In DNA, the CDR3 is TGTGCCAGCAGGGCCCGACTACGACGAACCACTAACAATGAGCAGTTCTTC. Translating gives CASRARLRRTTNNEQFF.

The chain recombines TRBV9 with TRBJ2-3; 10 bases are shared with TRBD2. CDR3 length: 17 amino acids. V was clipped by 4 bases and J by 6 bases; unmatched bases: 14. Germline loops: CDR1 SGDLS, CDR2 YYNGEE. As DNA, the CDR3 is TGTGCCAGCAGCAGATCTAAGCGGGGGGGAGCATTTGATACGCAGTATTTT. Its translation is CASSRSKRGGAFDTQYF.

This clonotype appeared many times. The rearrangement joins TRBV20-1 to TRBJ2-7; TRBD2 matches 7 bases. This CDR3 spans 14 amino acids. The junction had 7 bases not matched to a gene; V was cut back by 3 bases and J by 2 bases. CDR1 DFQATT and CDR2 SNEGSKA come from the germline V gene (reference sequence). The DNA of the CDR3 is TGCAGTGCTAGCAGGGACTACCGACCCTACGAGCAGTACTTC. Translated, it gives CSASRDYRPYEQYF.

This clonotype was counted ten times or more. Here the CDR3 DNA reads TGTGCCAGCAGGTCGGCTAGCGGGGGAGGGGATACGCAGTATTTT. Protein: CASRSASGGGDTQYF. The chain links TRBV2 to TRBJ2-3; 10 positions agree with TRBD2. The CDR3 length is 15 residues. V shed 6 bases and J 6 bases; nucleotides not matched to a gene: 9. Per germline, CDR1 SNHLY and CDR2 FYNNEI.

This clonotype was seen repeatedly, ten times or more. The chain employs TRBV20-1 and TRBJ2-4; tentative D call: TRBD2 (5 bases). Germline V gene sequence: CDR1 DFQATT, CDR2 SNEGSKA (reference sequence). This CDR3 is built from 13 residues. Trimming shortened V by 6 bases and J by 1 base, and 10 bases separated the two germline ends. CDR3 amino acids: CSAPGSAKNIQYF. Here the CDR3 DNA reads TGCAGTGCCCCGGGGTCGGCCAAAAACATTCAGTACTTC.

This clonotype appeared many times. The V call is TRBV4-1, the J call TRBJ2-5; no reliable D call. Germline loops: CDR1 MGHRA, CDR2 YSYEKL. Trimming shortened V by 0 bases and J by 5 bases, and 7 bases separated the two germline ends. The CDR3 has 13 residues. The CDR3 here is CASSQDSEETQYF. In nucleotides, the CDR3 is TGCGCCAGCAGCCAAGACAGCGAGGAGACCCAGTACTTC.

J is TRBJ2-2 and V is TRBV9, with 7 bases that match TRBD2. The CDR3 spans 18 residues. The germline CDR1 and CDR2 sequences are SGDLS and YYNGEE. The ends lost 0 bases at V and 3 bases at J; junction bases unmatched: 11. CDR3 residues: CASSVVEGLAGDTGELFF. The CDR3, as DNA: TGTGCCAGCAGCGTAGTCGAGGGGCTGGCGGGGGACACCGGGGAGCTGTTTTTT.

This clonotype has ten or more counts. The V gene is TRBV11-2, the J gene TRBJ2-1; D is perhaps TRBD1 (6 bases). Germline V gene lookup returns CDR1 SGHAT and CDR2 FQNNGV. Deletions cut 5 bases from V and 4 bases from J, with 18 bases between. This CDR3 comprises 16 residues. Here the CDR3 reads CASSTRDTGRYNEQFF. Here the CDR3 DNA reads TGTGCCAGCAGCACCCGGGACACCGGCCGTTACAATGAGCAGTTCTTC.

This chain links TRBV19 with TRBJ2-1; 8 nucleotides match TRBD2. V shed 3 bases and J 8 bases; nucleotides not matched to a gene: 3. Germline CDR1 is LNHDA and CDR2 is SQIVND (reference sequence). The CDR3 is 13 residues long. The CDR3 region is CASSIGTSYEQFF. The CDR3 DNA reads as TGTGCCAGTAGTATCGGGACTAGTTATGAGCAGTTCTTC.

The rearrangement links TRBV5-1 to TRBJ1-6; 7 nucleotides agree with TRBD1. The CDR3 totals 16 residues. After removal of 5 bases from V and 14 bases from J, the junction contained 19 bases not matched to a gene. CDR1 SGHRS and CDR2 YFSETQ come from the germline V gene. Here the CDR3 reads CASSLKPGQTELALHF. CDR3 in DNA: TGCGCCAGCAGTCTCAAACCGGGACAGACGGAATTGGCCCTCCACTTT.

Many counts were recorded for this clonotype. The chain employs TRBV7-9 and TRBJ2-1, with 15 nucleotides matching TRBD2. There are 16 residues in the CDR3. Looked up from germline, CDR1 is SEHNR and CDR2 is FQNEAQ (reference sequence). Trimming at V came to 4 bases and at J to 7 bases, leaving 5 bases not matched to a gene. CDR3 residues: CASSSRTSGRANEQFF. As DNA, the CDR3 is TGTGCCAGCAGCTCCCGGACTAGCGGGAGGGCGAATGAGCAGTTCTTC. The full variable domain, its missing parts supplied by reference TRBV7-9 and TRBJ2-1, is DTGVSQNPRHKITKRGQNVTFRCDPISEHNRLYWYRQTLGQGPEFLTYFQNEAQLEKSRLLSDRFSAERPKGSFSTLEIQRTEQGDSAMYLCASSSRTSGRANEQFFGPGTRLTVL.

In its sample, this clonotype was seen many times. V usage is TRBV20-1 and J usage is TRBJ1-1, with TRBD1 matching over 7 bases. CDR3 length: 14 residues. The germline gives CDR1 DFQATT, CDR2 SNEGSKA (reference sequence). V was clipped by 0 bases and J by 1 base; unmatched bases: 2. CDR3 in amino acids: CSARDRDRNTEAFF. Here the CDR3 DNA reads TGCAGTGCTAGAGACCGGGACAGGAACACTGAAGCTTTCTTT.

At least ten counts were recorded for this clonotype. The chain employs TRBV12-3 or TRBV12-4 and TRBJ2-5, with 7 positions matching TRBD1. This CDR3 comprises 17 residues. V lost 0 bases, J lost 5 bases, and 12 bases stayed unmatched. In DNA, the CDR3 is TGTGCCAGCAGTTTAGCTACAGGACAGGTTAATTGGGAGACCCAGTACTTC. This gives the protein CASSLATGQVNWETQYF.

This chain joins TRBV7-2 and TRBJ2-1, with D unclear. The CDR3 loop spans 16 amino acids. Looked up from germline, CDR1 is SGHTA and CDR2 is FQGNSA. With 2 bases removed from V and 1 base from J, the gap between germline ends came to 12 bases. DNA of the CDR3: TGTGCCAGCAGCTTACGAACGGAACAGTCCTACAATGAGCAGTTCTTC. Its protein is CASSLRTEQSYNEQFF.

This clonotype has a single count. The rearrangement links TRBV20-1 to TRBJ1-6; no reliable D call. This CDR3 contains 16 residues. Between the trimmed V and J ends, which lost 3 bases and 0 bases, there was a span of 12 bases. Germline CDR1 and CDR2: DFQATT and SNEGSKA (reference sequence). CDR3 sequence (DNA): TGCAGTGCTAGGCCCCAGACAAGCTCCTATAATTCACCCCTCCACTTT. Translation: CSARPQTSSYNSPLHF.

This clonotype was seen ten or more times. The chain recombines TRBV7-9 with TRBJ2-7, with 10 bases that match TRBD1. The CDR3 has 15 residues. The V gene's germline CDR1 is SEHNR and CDR2 FQNEAQ (reference sequence). The V and J ends lost 4 bases and 3 bases, in that order; junction bases with no gene match: 6. The CDR3 DNA follows: TGTGCCAGCAGCTGGGGACAGGGGCTAATCTACGAGCAGTACTTC. Encoded protein: CASSWGQGLIYEQYF.

Concerning this clonotype: A junction end diverges from the germline sequence, so it may reflect a read error. This sequence joins TRBV5-1 and TRBJ2-2; D is perhaps TRBD1 (5 bases). The length of the CDR3 is 14 residues. Germline V gene lookup returns CDR1 SGHRS and CDR2 YFSETQ. The CDR3 coding sequence is TGCGTCAGCAGCTTCCAGGGTGCGGCCGGGGAGCTGTTTTTT. Protein: CVSSFQGAAGELFF.

At least ten counts were recorded for this clonotype. Its ends do not fully match the called genes, so a read error is possible. This chain uses TRBV20-1 with TRBJ2-1; 11 nucleotides agree with TRBD2. The CDR3 has 16 amino acids. CDR1 is DFQATT, CDR2 SNEGSKA, per germline (reference sequence). The CDR3 coding sequence is TGCAGTGCCAGAGGCACCACTAGCGGGAGTGATAATGAGCAGTTCTTC. Translation gives CSARGTTSGSDNEQFF.

This clonotype was detected many times. V gene TRBV5-1 combines with J gene TRBJ2-3; a possible D gene is TRBD2 (5 bases). V dropped 4 bases and J dropped 4 bases, with 10 bases sitting between them. The CDR3 runs to 13 residues. Per germline, CDR1 SGHRS and CDR2 YFSETQ. The CDR3 is CASSGGSADTQYF. CDR3 coding DNA: TGCGCCAGCAGCGGAGGCAGCGCAGATACGCAGTATTTT.